Following are 20 T cell receptor beta chains from one sample sequenced in a study of graft-versus-host responses after intestinal transplantation. Only in-frame clones appear in the TCRdb table, and some are missing; sequencing was by immunoSEQ multiplex PCR. The data hold about 86,000 clones, with 88% observed a single time. No antigens are known for them. The material was unstimulated CD4+ T cells sorted from spleen or lymph node cells, obtained before transplant. The receptors here all came from a human donor who was the organ donor for an intestinal transplant.

This rearrangement joins TRBV11-2 to TRBJ2-3; D is undetermined. The CDR3 sequence is 13 residues long. The V and J ends lost 3 bases and 3 bases respectively, with 7 bases between them. Germline-derived CDR1 and CDR2 are SGHAT and FQNNGV. In nucleotides, the CDR3 is TGTGCCAGCAGCTTCCGCGCGACAGATACGCAGTATTTT. Translating gives CASSFRATDTQYF.

The rearrangement joins TRBV7-6 to TRBJ2-5; D gene unclear. V lost 5 bases and J lost 7, with 14 bases in between. This CDR3 is 13 amino acids long. Germline V gives CDR1 SGHVS, CDR2 FNYEAQ. Here the CDR3 reads CASSRSLPGTQYF. The CDR3 coding sequence is TGTGCCAGCAGCCGCTCTCTCCCGGGGACCCAGTACTTC.

This chain uses TRBV6-5 with TRBJ2-1, with D possibly matching TRBD1 (6 bases). Germline-derived CDR1 and CDR2 are MNHEY and SVGAGI. V dropped 5 bases and J dropped 4 bases, with 15 bases sitting between them. This CDR3 region has 15 residues. CDR3 nucleotide sequence: TGTGCCAGCAGTCCACGGACAGATCTTTACAATGAGCAGTTCTTC. Its protein product is CASSPRTDLYNEQFF.

The rearrangement joins TRBV11-3 to TRBJ1-2; a weak D match, TRBD1 (6 bases). CDR1 and CDR2 (germline): SGHNT, YENEEA. V dropped 0 bases and J dropped 4 bases, with 12 bases sitting between them. The CDR3 is made up of 15 amino acids. The CDR3 nucleotides are TGTGCCAGCAGCTTAGACGGGACACGCGGCTATGGCTACACCTTC. It encodes CASSLDGTRGYGYTF.

The V gene is TRBV28, the J gene TRBJ2-1, with 7 bases lining up with TRBD2. Trimming took 9 bases from V and 4 from J; bases not matched to a gene: 9. The germline V gene encodes CDR1 MDHEN and CDR2 SYDVKM. The CDR3 totals 14 residues. CDR3 amino acids: CASGGGIPYNEQFF. The DNA for the CDR3 is TGTGCCAGTGGGGGGGGGATACCTTACAATGAGCAGTTCTTC.

V gene TRBV2 combines with J gene TRBJ2-3; 8 bases align to TRBD2. This CDR3 comprises 13 residues. V was pared by 9 bases and J by 4 bases, with 6 bases of the junction left unmatched. Germline lookup yields CDR1 SNHLY and CDR2 FYNNEI. CDR3 loop: CASRGGVSDTQYF. The CDR3 nucleotides read TGTGCCAGTCGGGGGGGAGTATCAGATACGCAGTATTTT.

This clone was counted between two and nine times. The V gene is TRBV5-6, the J gene TRBJ2-3; TRBD2 aligns across 13 bases. The CDR3 sequence is 13 residues long. The V gene's germline CDR1 is SGHDT and CDR2 YYEEEE. V lost 5 bases and J lost 6; bases outside the gene matches: 0. In DNA form, the CDR3 reads TGTGCCAGCAGGGGACTAGCGGGGGATACGCAGTATTTT. This encodes CASRGLAGDTQYF.

The DNA for the CDR3 is TGTGCCATCAGTAGCGGGTCAAGCTCCTACGAGCAGTACTTC. It specifies CAISSGSSSYEQYF. This sequence joins TRBV10-3 and TRBJ2-7, with D tentatively TRBD2 (6 bases). The CDR3 contains 14 residues. Germline CDR1 and CDR2: ENHRY and SYGVKD. Trimming stripped 5 bases from V and 0 bases from J, with 11 bases between.

The chain links TRBV5-6 to TRBJ2-7; tentatively, D is TRBD1 (7 bases). Germline CDR1 SGHDT, CDR2 YYEEEE. This CDR3 has 16 amino acids. V was pared by 3 bases and J by 0 bases, with 16 bases between. The CDR3 coding sequence is TGTGCCAGCAGCTGGATGGGGGGACAGCGCTCCTACGAGCAGTACTTC. This sequence encodes CASSWMGGQRSYEQYF.

This chain links TRBV5-1 with TRBJ2-6; D possibly corresponds to TRBD1 (6 bases). CDR1 and CDR2 (germline): SGHRS, YFSETQ. Trimming took off 0 bases at V and 4 bases at J, with 8 bases between the two ends. CDR3 length: 15 amino acids. CDR3 amino acids: CASSLGGTGANVLTF. DNA for the CDR3: TGCGCCAGCAGCTTGGGTGGGACAGGGGCCAACGTCCTGACTTTC.

This clone was picked up a small number of times. The chain links TRBV19 to TRBJ1-1; 7 nucleotides agree with TRBD1. The V and J ends lost 3 bases and 6 bases, in that order; junction bases with no gene match: 4. Germline-derived CDR1 and CDR2 are LNHDA and SQIVND (reference sequence). The CDR3 runs 13 residues. The CDR3 protein is CASSISGTAEAFF. The CDR3 DNA follows: TGTGCCAGTAGTATCTCCGGGACAGCTGAAGCTTTCTTT.

CDR3 bases: TGTGCCTGCATAAACAGGGGCGAGCAGTACTTC. Translated: CACINRGEQYF. The gene calls are TRBV30 and TRBJ2-7; 7 bases agree with TRBD1. The CDR3 totals 11 residues. Losses at the gene ends were 6 bases for V and 6 bases for J; bases not matched to a gene: 5. Germline CDR1 and CDR2: GTSNPN and SVGIG (reference sequence).

This chain uses TRBV11-2 with TRBJ2-5, with 7 nucleotides matching TRBD2. The germline V gene has CDR1 SGHAT and CDR2 FQNNGV. Unmatched junction bases numbered 16, after V lost 5 bases and J lost 1 base. The CDR3 runs 18 residues. The CDR3 DNA sequence: TGTGCCAGCAGCCAACATGGCCCGGGAGGCGGCAGCCAAGAGACCCAGTACTTC. It yields the protein CASSQHGPGGGSQETQYF.

This clone was seen just once. This chain links TRBV11-2 with TRBJ2-3; no clear D. V was pared by 5 bases and J by 4 bases, with 10 bases between. CDR1 SGHAT and CDR2 FQNNGV come from the germline V gene. The CDR3 spans 13 residues. CDR3 in DNA: TGTGCCAGCAGCCAGAGGTTGGCAGATACGCAGTATTTT. Translated: CASSQRLADTQYF.

This chain connects TRBV5-1 to TRBJ1-2, with 9 bases identical to TRBD1. CDR1 is SGHRS, CDR2 YFSETQ, per germline. The CDR3 is made up of 15 amino acids. V gave up 7 bases and J gave up 4 bases; unmatched junction bases: 11. As DNA, the CDR3 is TGCGCCAGCGGACCCGGGACAGGGACGTCCTATGGCTACACCTTC. It is translated as CASGPGTGTSYGYTF.

This clone was found once. The chain has TRBV7-9 and TRBJ2-7, with D perhaps TRBD1 (5 bases). The CDR3 spans 15 residues. Germline values: CDR1 SEHNR, CDR2 FQNEAQ (reference sequence). The germline V and J ends were trimmed by 6 bases and 1 base, with 16 bases remaining between them. CDR3 sequence (DNA): TGTGCCAGCAGGGCTGCGGCCCCAGGGTCCTACGAGCAGTACTTC. It yields the protein CASRAAAPGSYEQYF.

This clone was observed a single time. The rearrangement links TRBV7-6 to TRBJ2-2; TRBD2 might be the D (7 bases). V was clipped by 2 bases and J by 2 bases, with 18 bases between them. Germline V lookup: CDR1 SGHVS, CDR2 FNYEAQ. This CDR3 spans 18 amino acids. The DNA of the CDR3 is TGTGCCAGCAGCTTAAAGGTCCGGGGGGCGCGAAACACCGGGGAGCTGTTTTTT. It encodes CASSLKVRGARNTGELFF.

This chain uses TRBV7-8 with TRBJ2-5; 11 nucleotides match TRBD2. J gave up 8 bases and V 5 bases, and 4 bases lay outside the gene matches. The CDR3 spans 13 residues. Per germline, CDR1 SGHVS and CDR2 FQNEAQ. The CDR3 nucleotides are TGTGCCAGCAGCCCTGGACTAGCGGGTACCCAGTACTTC. Residues: CASSPGLAGTQYF.

V and J are TRBV5-5 and TRBJ2-7, with TRBD1 as a possible D gene (5 bases). CDR3 length: 14 residues. V gave up 0 bases and J gave up 2 bases, with 9 bases separating them. Germline values: CDR1 SGHKS, CDR2 YYEKEE (reference sequence). The CDR3 DNA reads as TGTGCCAGCAGCTTGGGAGCAGGGACCTACGAGCAGTACTTC. Protein sequence: CASSLGAGTYEQYF. The full variable domain, in which reference TRBV5-5 and TRBJ2-7 provide the parts outside the CDR3, is DAGVTQSPTHLIKTRGQQVTLRCSPISGHKSVSWYQQVLGQGPQFIFQYYEKEERGRGNFPDRFSARQFPNYSSELNVNALLLGDSALYLCASSLGAGTYEQYFGPGTRLTVT.

This chain uses TRBV4-2 with TRBJ1-2; D is perhaps TRBD1 (5 bases). The germline V and J ends were trimmed by 4 bases and 3 bases, with 12 bases remaining between them. The CDR3 runs 14 residues. CDR1 is LGHNA and CDR2 is YNFKEQ in the germline V gene. The CDR3 nucleotides are TGTGCCAGCAGCCCCGGGCGGGGGGACTATGGCTACACCTTC. Translation: CASSPGRGDYGYTF.